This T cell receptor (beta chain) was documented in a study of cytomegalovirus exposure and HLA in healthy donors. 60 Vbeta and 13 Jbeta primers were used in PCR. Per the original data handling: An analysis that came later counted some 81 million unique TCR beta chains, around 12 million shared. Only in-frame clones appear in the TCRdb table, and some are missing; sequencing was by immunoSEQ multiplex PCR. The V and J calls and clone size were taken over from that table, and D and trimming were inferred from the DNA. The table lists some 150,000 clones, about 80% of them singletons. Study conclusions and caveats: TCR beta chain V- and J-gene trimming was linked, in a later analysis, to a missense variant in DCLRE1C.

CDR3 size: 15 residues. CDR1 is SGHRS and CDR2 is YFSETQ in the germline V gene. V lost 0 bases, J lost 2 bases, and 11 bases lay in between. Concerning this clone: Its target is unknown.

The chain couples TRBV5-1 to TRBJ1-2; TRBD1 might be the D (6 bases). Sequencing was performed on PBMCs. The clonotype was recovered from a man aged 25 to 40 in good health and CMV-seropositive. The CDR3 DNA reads TGCGCCAGCAGCTTGGAATGGCAGGGGAACTATGGCTACACCTTC. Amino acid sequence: CASSLEWQGNYGYTF.